This T cell receptor (beta chain) originates from a study of regulatory dendritic cells for organ transplantation. Study results and caveats: Memory CD8+ clonal expansion seemed more limited with regulatory than mature dendritic cells. Memory CD8+ T cells were the most oligoclonal; naive cells were highly diverse.

Trimming cost V 8 bases and J 5 bases; bases outside gene matches: 9. This CDR3 region has 14 residues. The germline gives CDR1 MNHEY, CDR2 SVGAGI. Memory T cells were CD45RO+, naive were CD45RA+, sorted by FACS. Concerning this clone: Its matching antigen is unknown.

Some clones are missing from TCRdb's copy, which holds only in-frame ones; the method was immunoSEQ multiplex PCR. Of over 9,000 clones listed, under 80% are singletons. This receptor was taken from a human donor in good health. The specimen was memory CD8+ T cells from blood. Stated subset: CD45RO+ memory T cells. The chain recombines TRBV6-5 with TRBJ2-1, with 7 bases lining up with TRBD2. The CDR3 bases are TGTGCCAGCCGTGGGCGGGGGTATAACAATGAGCAGTTCTTC. It is translated as CASRGRGYNNEQFF.